These 10 T cell receptor beta chains share one sample of origin, sequenced in a study of early T cells in non-severe SARS-CoV-2 infection. TCRdb re-called the 5' RACE reads with MiXCR, one entry per CDR3 protein. The data show some 35,000 distinct CDR3 sequences, 6% to 8.5% seen once. Material: whole blood, obtained at baseline. The receptors stem from an adult who was a healthcare worker with PCR-confirmed SARS-CoV-2 infection or an uninfected control (not recorded which).

This clonotype was seen ten or more times. The chain couples TRBV5-4 to TRBJ1-1; D not certain. The CDR3 is 12 amino acids. Trimming stripped 0 bases from V and 10 bases from J, with 10 bases between. Per germline, CDR1 SGHNT and CDR2 YYREEE (reference sequence). CDR3 sequence (DNA): TGTGCCAGCAGCTTGGAAACAGTGGGAGCTTTCTTT. Its protein is CASSLETVGAFF.

The V gene is TRBV18, the J gene TRBJ1-3; D gene ambiguous. Trimming pared 3 bases from V and 1 base from J, leaving 1 base between. Looked up from germline, CDR1 is KGHSH and CDR2 is LQKENI. This CDR3 contains 12 residues. The CDR3 sequence is CASSPSGNTIYF. The CDR3 DNA reads TGTGCCAGCTCACCGTCTGGAAACACCATATATTTT. The whole variable domain, filled in from reference TRBV18 and TRBJ1-3, reads NAGVMQNPRHLVRRRGQEARLRCSPMKGHSHVYWYRQLPEEGLKFMVYLQKENIIDESGMPKERFSAEFPKEGPSILRIQQVVRGDSAAYFCASSPSGNTIYFGEGSWLTVV.

Many counts were recorded for this clonotype. V gene TRBV28 combines with J gene TRBJ1-2, with 8 bases lining up with TRBD1. Germline V gene data show CDR1 as MDHEN and CDR2 as SYDVKM. Unmatched junction bases numbered 10, after V lost 6 bases and J lost 7 bases. This CDR3 is 14 amino acids long. CDR3 region: CASSPGQGIGGYTF. The CDR3 DNA follows: TGTGCCAGCAGCCCCGGACAGGGCATTGGTGGCTACACCTTC.

This clonotype was seen a handful of times. This chain links TRBV20-1 with TRBJ2-7; the D gene is possibly TRBD1 (6 bases). Germline CDR1 reads DFQATT; CDR2 reads SNEGSKA (reference sequence). V was clipped by 2 bases and J by 6 bases, with 20 bases between them. CDR3 size: 15 residues. The CDR3: CSARIRGRGSPEQYF. For the CDR3, the DNA is TGCAGTGCTAGAATAAGGGGCAGGGGATCCCCCGAGCAGTACTTC.

This clonotype was seen ten or more times. The chain's CDR3 is CSAIGTGYEQYF. The DNA for the CDR3 is TGCAGTGCCATTGGGACAGGCTACGAGCAGTACTTC. The chain has TRBV20-1 and TRBJ2-7, with 8 nucleotides matching TRBD1. The J segment lost 3 bases and the V segment lost 6 bases, leaving 4 bases of the junction unmatched. The CDR3 spans 12 residues. Germline CDR1 is DFQATT and CDR2 is SNEGSKA (reference sequence).

In this sample, this clonotype turned up many times. The gene calls are TRBV27 and TRBJ1-2; D gene ambiguous. The CDR3 has 13 residues. In germline, CDR1 is MNHEY, CDR2 SMNVEV (reference sequence). The V and J ends lost 3 bases and 2 bases respectively, with 7 bases between them. This CDR3 reads CASSFEGNYGYTF. As DNA, the CDR3 is TGTGCCAGCAGTTTCGAAGGGAACTATGGCTACACCTTC.

This rearrangement joins TRBV28 to TRBJ1-6; D is uncertain. Trimming took 5 bases from V and 14 from J, leaving 22 bases between them. Germline V gives CDR1 MDHEN, CDR2 SYDVKM. The CDR3 contains 15 residues. The CDR3 reads CASSTSPRAQVSLHF. The CDR3 DNA reads TGTGCCAGCAGTACCAGTCCCCGGGCGCAGGTCTCCCTCCACTTT. The full variable domain, completed using reference TRBV28 and TRBJ1-6, is DVKVTQSSRYLVKRTGEKVFLECVQDMDHENMFWYRQDPGLGLRLIYFSYDVKMKEKGDIPEGYSVSREKKERFSLILESASTNQTSMYLCASSTSPRAQVSLHFGNGTRLTVT.

This clonotype was recorded at least ten times. The chain has TRBV28 and TRBJ2-3; D is tentatively TRBD1 or TRBD2 (5 bases each). The germline V and J ends were trimmed by 3 bases and 1 base, with 20 bases remaining between them. The CDR3 has 18 residues. Germline V CDR1 and CDR2: MDHEN, SYDVKM. The CDR3 is CASSLVPQGTGGTDTQYF. CDR3 in DNA: TGTGCCAGCAGTTTGGTACCCCAGGGAACCGGGGGCACAGATACGCAGTATTTT.

This clonotype turned up a few times. This rearrangement joins TRBV6-2 or TRBV6-3 to TRBJ2-1; D might be TRBD2 (5 bases). This CDR3 has 13 residues. V gave up 7 bases and J gave up 8 bases, with 15 bases separating them. Looked up from germline, CDR1 is MNHEY and CDR2 is SVGEGT. The CDR3 DNA sequence: TGTGCCAGCAAACTACTAGGTCCCTATGAGCAGTTCTTC. Translating it yields CASKLLGPYEQFF.

In the case of this clonotype: Just one base apart from a much larger clone, this may be a read error. The chain uses TRBV6-2 or TRBV6-3 and TRBJ2-7, with 7 bases identical to TRBD1. CDR1 is MNHEY and CDR2 is SVGEGT in the germline V gene. The CDR3 sequence is 12 residues long. This CDR3 reads CVSSSDRVEQYF. DNA for the CDR3: TGTGTCAGCAGCTCTGACAGGGTGGAGCAGTACTTC.